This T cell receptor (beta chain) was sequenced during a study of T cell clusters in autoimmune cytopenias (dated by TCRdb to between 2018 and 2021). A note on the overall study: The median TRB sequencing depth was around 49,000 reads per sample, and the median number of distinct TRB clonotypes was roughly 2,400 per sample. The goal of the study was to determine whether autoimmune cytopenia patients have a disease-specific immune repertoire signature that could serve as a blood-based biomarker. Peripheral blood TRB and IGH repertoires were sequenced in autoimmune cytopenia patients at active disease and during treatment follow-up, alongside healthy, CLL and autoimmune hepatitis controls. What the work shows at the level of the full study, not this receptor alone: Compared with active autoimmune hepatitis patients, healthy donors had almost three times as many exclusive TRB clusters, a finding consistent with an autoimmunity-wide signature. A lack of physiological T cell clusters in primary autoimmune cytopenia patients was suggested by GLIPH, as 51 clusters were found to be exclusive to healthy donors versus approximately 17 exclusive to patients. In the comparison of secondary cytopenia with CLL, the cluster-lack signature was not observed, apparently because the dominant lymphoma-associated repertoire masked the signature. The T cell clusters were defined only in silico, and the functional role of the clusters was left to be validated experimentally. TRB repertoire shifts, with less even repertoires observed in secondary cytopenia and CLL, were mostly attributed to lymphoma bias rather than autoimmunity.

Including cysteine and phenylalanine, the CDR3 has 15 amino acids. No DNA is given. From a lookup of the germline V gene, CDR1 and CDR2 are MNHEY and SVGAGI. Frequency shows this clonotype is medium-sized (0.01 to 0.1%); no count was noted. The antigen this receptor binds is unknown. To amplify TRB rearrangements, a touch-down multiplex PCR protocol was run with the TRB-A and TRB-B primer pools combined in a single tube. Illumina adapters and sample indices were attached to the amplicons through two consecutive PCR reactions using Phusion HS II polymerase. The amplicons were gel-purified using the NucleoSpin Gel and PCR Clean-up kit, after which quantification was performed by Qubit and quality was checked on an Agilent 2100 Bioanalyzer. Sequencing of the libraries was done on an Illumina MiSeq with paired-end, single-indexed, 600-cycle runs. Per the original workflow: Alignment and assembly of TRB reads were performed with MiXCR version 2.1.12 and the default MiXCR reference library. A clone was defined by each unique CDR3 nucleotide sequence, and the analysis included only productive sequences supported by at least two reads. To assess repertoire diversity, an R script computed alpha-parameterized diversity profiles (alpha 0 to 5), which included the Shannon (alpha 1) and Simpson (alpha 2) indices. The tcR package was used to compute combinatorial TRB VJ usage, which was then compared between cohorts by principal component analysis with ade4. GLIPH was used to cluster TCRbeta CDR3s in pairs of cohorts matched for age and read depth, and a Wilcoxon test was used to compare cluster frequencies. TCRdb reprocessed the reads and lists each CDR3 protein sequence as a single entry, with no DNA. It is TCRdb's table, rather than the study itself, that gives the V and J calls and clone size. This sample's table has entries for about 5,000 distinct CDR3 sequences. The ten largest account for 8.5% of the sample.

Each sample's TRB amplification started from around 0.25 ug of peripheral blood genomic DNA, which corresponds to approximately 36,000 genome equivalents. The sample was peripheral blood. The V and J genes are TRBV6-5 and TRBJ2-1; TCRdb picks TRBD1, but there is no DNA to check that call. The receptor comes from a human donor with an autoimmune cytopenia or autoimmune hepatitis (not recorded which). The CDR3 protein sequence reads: CASSYRSVQDNEQFF.